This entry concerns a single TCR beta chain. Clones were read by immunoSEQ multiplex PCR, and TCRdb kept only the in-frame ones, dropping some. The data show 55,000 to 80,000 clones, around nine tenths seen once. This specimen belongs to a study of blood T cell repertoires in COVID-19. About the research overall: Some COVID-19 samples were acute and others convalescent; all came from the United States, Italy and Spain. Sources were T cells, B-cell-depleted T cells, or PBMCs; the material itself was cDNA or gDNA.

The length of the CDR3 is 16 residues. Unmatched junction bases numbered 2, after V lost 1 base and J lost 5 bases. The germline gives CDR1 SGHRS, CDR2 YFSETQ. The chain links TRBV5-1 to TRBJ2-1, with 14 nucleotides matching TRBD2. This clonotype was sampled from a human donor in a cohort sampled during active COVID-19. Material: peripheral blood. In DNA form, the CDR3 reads TGCGCCAGCAGCTTGAGGACTAGCGGGGGGAACAATGAGCAGTTCTTC. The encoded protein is CASSLRTSGGNNEQFF. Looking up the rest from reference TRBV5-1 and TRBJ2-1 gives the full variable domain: KAGVTQTPRYLIKTRGQQVTLSCSPISGHRSVSWYQQTPGQGLQFLFEYFSETQRNKGNFPGRFSGRQFSNSRSEMNVSTLELGDSALYLCASSLRTSGGNNEQFFGPGTRLTVL.